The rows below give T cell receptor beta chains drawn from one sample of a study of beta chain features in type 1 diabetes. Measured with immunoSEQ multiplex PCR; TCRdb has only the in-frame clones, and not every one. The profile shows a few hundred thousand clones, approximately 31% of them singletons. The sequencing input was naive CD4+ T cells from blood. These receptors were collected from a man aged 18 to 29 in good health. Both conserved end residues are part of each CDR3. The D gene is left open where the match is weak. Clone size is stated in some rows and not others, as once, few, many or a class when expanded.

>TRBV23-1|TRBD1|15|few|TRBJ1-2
CASSQGTVEVYGYTF
TGCGCCAGCAGTCAAGGGACAGTGGAAGTCTATGGCTACACCTTC
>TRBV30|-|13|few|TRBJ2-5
CAWSVLRQETQYF
TGTGCCTGGAGTGTACTGCGGCAAGAGACCCAGTACTTC
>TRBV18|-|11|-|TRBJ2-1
CASSQVDEQFF
TGTGCCAGCTCCCAGGTAGATGAGCAGTTCTTC
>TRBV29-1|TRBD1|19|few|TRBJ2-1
CSVLSGGAEGSSSYNEQFF
TGCAGCGTCCTCTCAGGGGGCGCTGAGGGGAGTTCCTCCTACAATGAGCAGTTCTTC
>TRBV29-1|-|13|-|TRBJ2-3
CSVALANTDTQYF
TGCAGCGTTGCTCTTGCAAACACAGATACGCAGTATTTT
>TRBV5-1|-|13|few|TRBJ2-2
CASSLSNPGELFF
TGCGCCAGCAGCTTGTCAAACCCCGGGGAGCTGTTTTTT
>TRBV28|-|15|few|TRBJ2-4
CASSSASAAKNIQYF
TGTGCCAGCAGCTCCGCCAGCGCCGCCAAAAACATTCAGTACTTC
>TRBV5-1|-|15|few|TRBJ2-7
CASSLSGTGAYEQYF
TGCGCCAGCAGCTTGTCCGGGACGGGTGCCTACGAGCAGTACTTC
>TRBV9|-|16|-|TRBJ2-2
CASSVAGLSNTGELFF
TGTGCCAGCAGCGTAGCTGGCCTTTCAAACACCGGGGAGCTGTTTTTT
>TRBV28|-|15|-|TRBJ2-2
CASSSPSGAGGELFF
TGTGCCAGCAGTTCCCCTTCAGGGGCCGGCGGGGAGCTGTTTTTT
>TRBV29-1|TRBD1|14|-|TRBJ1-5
CSVVDRGVNQPQHF
TGCAGCGTTGTCGACAGGGGCGTCAATCAGCCCCAGCATTTT
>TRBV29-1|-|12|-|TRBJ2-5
CSVWGNQETQYF
TGCAGCGTTTGGGGAAACCAAGAGACCCAGTACTTC
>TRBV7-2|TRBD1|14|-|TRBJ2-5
CASSSQTGMETQYF
TGTGCCAGCAGCTCACAGACAGGGATGGAGACCCAGTACTTC
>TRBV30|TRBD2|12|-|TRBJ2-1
CAWTSGTNEQFF
TGTGCCTGGACTAGCGGGACCAATGAGCAGTTCTTC
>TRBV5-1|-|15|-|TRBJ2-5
CASSLAGPRQETQYF
TGCGCCAGCAGCTTGGCCGGGCCCAGACAAGAGACCCAGTACTTC
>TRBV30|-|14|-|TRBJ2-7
CAWSVGRTLYEQYF
TGTGCCTGGAGTGTAGGCAGGACCCTCTACGAGCAGTACTTC
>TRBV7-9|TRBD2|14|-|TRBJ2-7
CASSLGGSGYEQYF
TGTGCCAGCAGCTTAGGCGGGAGCGGATACGAGCAGTACTTC
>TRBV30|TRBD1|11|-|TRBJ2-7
CAWSLTGDTYF
TGTGCCTGGAGTCTCACAGGGGATACGTACTTC
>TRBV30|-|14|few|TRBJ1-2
CAWTEGRPGEGYTF
TGTGCCTGGACAGAGGGCAGGCCGGGGGAAGGCTACACCTTC
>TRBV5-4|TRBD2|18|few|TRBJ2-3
CASSSLAASGRGTDTQYF
TGTGCCAGCAGCTCCCTAGCCGCTAGCGGGAGAGGCACAGATACGCAGTATTTT
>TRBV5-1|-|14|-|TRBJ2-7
CASSFLGVVNEQYF
TGCGCCAGCAGCTTCCTAGGGGTAGTCAACGAGCAGTACTTC
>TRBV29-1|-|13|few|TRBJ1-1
CSVGRQLNTEAFF
TGCAGCGTTGGACGACAGTTGAACACTGAAGCTTTCTTT
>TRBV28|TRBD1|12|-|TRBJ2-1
CASSRLQGAGFF
TGTGCCAGCAGTCGGTTACAGGGGGCCGGGTTCTTC
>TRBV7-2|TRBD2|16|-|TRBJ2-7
CASSLATSGRALEQYF
TGTGCCAGCAGCTTAGCGACTAGCGGGAGGGCCCTCGAGCAGTACTTC
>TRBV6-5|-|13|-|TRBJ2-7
CASSKNRLGELYF
TGTGCCAGCTCCAAGAACAGGCTCGGGGAACTATACTTC
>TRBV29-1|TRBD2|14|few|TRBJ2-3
CSVASGRAADTQYF
TGCAGCGTTGCTAGCGGGAGGGCCGCTGATACGCAGTATTTT
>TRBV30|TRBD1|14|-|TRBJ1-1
CAWGRTGWDTEAFF
TGTGCCTGGGGGCGGACAGGGTGGGACACTGAAGCTTTCTTT
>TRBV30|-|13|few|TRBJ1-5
CAWSVWSNQPQHF
TGTGCCTGGAGTGTCTGGAGCAATCAGCCCCAGCATTTT
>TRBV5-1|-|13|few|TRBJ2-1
CASSFQASNEQFF
TGCGCCAGCAGCTTTCAAGCTAGCAATGAGCAGTTCTTC
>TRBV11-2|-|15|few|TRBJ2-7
CASSLVDRSSYEQYF
TGTGCCAGCAGCTTAGTTGACAGGAGCTCCTACGAGCAGTACTTC
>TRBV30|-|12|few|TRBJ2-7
CAWSPMGLDSYF
TGTGCCTGGAGCCCCATGGGGCTAGATTCCTACTTC
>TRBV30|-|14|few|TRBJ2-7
CAWSVPATDYEQYF
TGTGCCTGGAGTGTACCCGCGACCGACTACGAGCAGTACTTC
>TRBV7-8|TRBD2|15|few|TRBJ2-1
CASSLGLISYNEQFF
TGTGCCAGCAGCTTGGGACTAATCTCCTACAATGAGCAGTTCTTC
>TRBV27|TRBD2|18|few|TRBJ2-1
CASSPGTSGRGSYNEQFF
TGTGCCAGCAGTCCTGGGACTAGCGGGAGGGGGTCCTACAATGAGCAGTTCTTC
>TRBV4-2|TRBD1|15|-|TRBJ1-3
CASSQDTGGGNTIYF
TGTGCCAGCAGCCAAGATACAGGGGGTGGAAACACCATATATTTT
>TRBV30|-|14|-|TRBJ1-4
CAWSVGNSGEKLFF
TGTGCCTGGAGTGTGGGGAACAGTGGCGAAAAACTGTTTTTT
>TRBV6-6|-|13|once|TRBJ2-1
CASSYSGSSEQFF
TGTGCCAGCAGTTACTCTGGATCCTCGGAGCAGTTCTTC
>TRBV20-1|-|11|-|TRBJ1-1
CSAREDGEAFF
TGCAGTGCTAGAGAAGACGGTGAAGCTTTCTTT
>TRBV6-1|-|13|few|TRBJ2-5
CASSEGHWETQYF
TGTGCCAGCAGTGAGGGACACTGGGAGACCCAGTACTTC
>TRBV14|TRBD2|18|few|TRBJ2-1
CASSQVGSGPPSYNEQFF
TGTGCCAGCAGCCAAGTCGGTAGCGGGCCGCCTTCCTACAATGAGCAGTTCTTC
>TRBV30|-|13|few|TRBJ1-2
CAWTKGRWGGYTF
TGTGCCTGGACCAAAGGAAGGTGGGGTGGCTACACCTTC
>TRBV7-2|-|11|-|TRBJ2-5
CASSPQETQYF
TGTGCCAGCAGCCCCCAAGAGACCCAGTACTTC
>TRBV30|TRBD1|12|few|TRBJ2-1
CAWRQGAKEQFF
TGTGCCTGGAGACAGGGGGCGAAAGAGCAGTTCTTC
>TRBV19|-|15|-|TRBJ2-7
CASSIENGLSYEQYF
TGTGCCAGTAGTATAGAAAACGGACTCTCCTACGAGCAGTACTTC
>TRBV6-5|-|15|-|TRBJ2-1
CASSTDPEGRNEQFF
TGTGCCAGCAGCACTGACCCGGAGGGAAGAAATGAGCAGTTCTTC
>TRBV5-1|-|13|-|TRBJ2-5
CASSLQSQETQYF
TGCGCCAGCAGCTTACAAAGCCAAGAGACCCAGTACTTC
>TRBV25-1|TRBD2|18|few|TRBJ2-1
CASTYTGGWPSSYNEQFF
TGTGCCAGCACATATACGGGAGGGTGGCCGAGCTCCTACAATGAGCAGTTCTTC
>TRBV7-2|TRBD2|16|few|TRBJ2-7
CASSLVSGSYPREQYF
TGTGCCAGCAGCTTAGTTAGCGGGAGTTATCCCCGCGAGCAGTACTTC
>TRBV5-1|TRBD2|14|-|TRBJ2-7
CASSFSGSSYEQYF
TGCGCCAGCAGCTTTAGCGGGAGCTCCTACGAGCAGTACTTC
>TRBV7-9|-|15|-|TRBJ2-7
CASSNRDTGSYEQYF
TGTGCCAGCAGCAACCGGGACACAGGCTCCTACGAGCAGTACTTC
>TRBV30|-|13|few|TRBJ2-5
CAWNLGSGETQYF
TGTGCCTGGAATTTAGGATCGGGGGAGACCCAGTACTTC
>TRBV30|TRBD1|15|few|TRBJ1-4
CAWSGTTGSNEKLFF
TGTGCCTGGAGCGGAACGACAGGGTCAAATGAAAAACTGTTTTTT
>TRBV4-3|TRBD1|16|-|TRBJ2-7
CASSRWTGRGIYEQYF
TGCGCCAGCAGCCGTTGGACAGGGAGAGGGATATACGAGCAGTACTTC
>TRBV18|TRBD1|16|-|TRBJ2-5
CASSPPRTGPSETQYF
TGTGCCAGCTCACCACCGAGGACAGGACCTTCAGAGACCCAGTACTTC
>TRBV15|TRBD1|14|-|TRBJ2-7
CATTRDRGFYEQYF
TGTGCCACCACACGGGACAGGGGCTTCTACGAGCAGTACTTC
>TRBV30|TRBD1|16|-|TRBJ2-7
CAWSDHGTGDSYEQYF
TGTGCCTGGAGTGATCACGGGACAGGGGATTCCTACGAGCAGTACTTC
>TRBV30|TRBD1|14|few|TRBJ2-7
CAWSVTGGPYEQYF
TGTGCCTGGAGTGTGACAGGGGGGCCCTACGAGCAGTACTTC